Each of the 26 T cell receptor beta chains below was sequenced from the same sample in a study of CD8+CD57+ T cells in acquired aplastic anemia. Patients chosen for sequencing had CD8+CD57+ cells that had expanded, as shown by flow cytometry. Genomic DNA provided the template from which TCR beta VDJ and CDR3 profiles were obtained. TCRdb recomputed calls from the reads with MiXCR, one row per CDR3 protein. The repertoire includes hundreds of thousands of distinct CDR3 sequences, around 33% of them detected once, and 0.75% to 0.95% sits in the top ten. The sample was sorted CD4+, CD8+, or CD8+CD57+ T cells (not recorded which) from PBMCs. The receptor set was obtained from a human donor with aplastic anemia.

In this sample, this clonotype turned up many times. This chain joins TRBV4-3 and TRBJ1-2; D unresolved. The CDR3 covers 15 residues. Germline V gene data show CDR1 as LGHNA and CDR2 as YSLEER. V was pared by 4 bases and J by 13 bases, with 25 bases between. CDR3 DNA: TGCGCCAGCAGCCCGCCCACGATGGTTCGGACTGCTCTCACCTTC. It is translated as CASSPPTMVRTALTF.

This clonotype was picked up a small number of times. CDR3 coding DNA: TGTGCCAGCGGGGACAGGGCGAACACCGGGGAGCTGTTTTTT. Translating it yields CASGDRANTGELFF. The rearrangement uses TRBV9 and TRBJ2-2, with 9 bases lining up with TRBD1. This CDR3 comprises 14 residues. The germline V gene encodes CDR1 SGDLS and CDR2 YYNGEE. Losses at the gene ends were 7 bases for V and 0 bases for J; bases not matched to a gene: 1.

This chain uses TRBV24-1 with TRBJ1-1; possible D gene TRBD1, 6 bases. With 7 bases removed from V and 0 bases from J, the gap between germline ends came to 11 bases. The CDR3 length is 14 residues. Germline CDR1 and CDR2: KGHDR and SFDVKD. CDR3 coding DNA: TGTGCCACCAGCCGGGACAACATGAACACTGAAGCTTTCTTT. It translates to CATSRDNMNTEAFF.

In its sample, this clonotype was seen a few times. The DNA for the CDR3 is TGCAGTGCTACCCCATGGAATAGCGGGAGCTCCTACGAGCAGTACTTC. Amino acids: CSATPWNSGSSYEQYF. The chain employs TRBV20-1 and TRBJ2-7; 9 bases are a match to TRBD2. Germline-derived CDR1 and CDR2 are DFQATT and SNEGSKA (reference sequence). Germline trimming cut 4 bases from V and 0 bases from J; bases unmatched to any gene: 10. The CDR3 has 16 residues.

V usage is TRBV29-1 and J usage is TRBJ2-3; 12 nucleotides line up with TRBD2. The CDR3 length is 17 residues. V was pared by 1 base and J by 3 bases, with 8 bases of the junction left unmatched. From germline, CDR1 is SQVTM and CDR2 ANQGSEA. The CDR3 here is CSVEGASGGAGTDTQYF. The CDR3 DNA reads TGCAGCGTTGAAGGGGCTAGCGGGGGGGCAGGGACAGATACGCAGTATTTT.

This sequence joins TRBV19 and TRBJ1-1; D might be TRBD1 (5 bases). CDR1 and CDR2 (germline): LNHDA, SQIVND (reference sequence). The CDR3 length is 16 residues. The germline V and J ends were trimmed by 1 base and 11 bases, with 23 bases remaining between them. CDR3 sequence reads: CASSIGTRVRGFGAFF. The CDR3 region has the DNA TGTGCCAGTAGTATAGGAACAAGGGTGCGGGGCTTTGGCGCTTTCTTT.

The sample holds a few counts of this clonotype. The CDR3 loop is CASSQDPVAGGGTQYF. CDR3 nucleotide sequence: TGCGCCAGCAGCCAAGATCCCGTAGCGGGAGGGGGTACGCAGTATTTT. The genes are TRBV4-1 and TRBJ2-3, with 11 bases lining up with TRBD2. J gave up 8 bases and V 0 bases, and 7 bases lay outside the gene matches. The CDR3 extends over 16 amino acids. The germline V gene encodes CDR1 MGHRA and CDR2 YSYEKL.

This rearrangement joins TRBV19 to TRBJ1-5, with D uncertain. The CDR3 runs 12 residues. Trimming cost V 1 base and J 6 bases, with 4 bases left between them. From germline, CDR1 is LNHDA and CDR2 SQIVND (reference sequence). The CDR3 DNA is TGTGCCAGTAGTATAGCCGCTCAGCCCCAGCATTTT. Translation: CASSIAAQPQHF.

The chain links TRBV5-1 to TRBJ2-1; 11 positions match TRBD2. The CDR3 covers 16 residues. Per the germline V gene, CDR1 is SGHRS and CDR2 is YFSETQ. V dropped 4 bases and J dropped 1; count of bases not matched to a gene: 4. In DNA, the CDR3 is TGCGCCAGCAGCGGAGTAGCGGGAGGGTCCTACAATGAGCAGTTCTTC. It encodes CASSGVAGGSYNEQFF. The complete variable domain, with remaining parts taken from reference TRBV5-1 and TRBJ2-1, reads KAGVTQTPRYLIKTRGQQVTLSCSPISGHRSVSWYQQTPGQGLQFLFEYFSETQRNKGNFPGRFSGRQFSNSRSEMNVSTLELGDSALYLCASSGVAGGSYNEQFFGPGTRLTVL.

This clonotype came up a few times. The chain links TRBV20-1 to TRBJ2-5; 12 bases agree with TRBD2. This CDR3 region has 15 residues. Germline V gene data show CDR1 as DFQATT and CDR2 as SNEGSKA (reference sequence). After removal of 1 base from V and 2 bases from J, the junction contained 2 bases not matched to a gene. CDR3 nucleotide sequence: TGCAGTGCTAGAGCGACTAGCGGGGGACAAGAGACCCAGTACTTC. Residues: CSARATSGGQETQYF.

This clonotype was seen a handful of times. Its ends do not fully match the called genes, so a read error is possible. This sequence joins TRBV10-3 and TRBJ2-7; 11 bases are a match to TRBD1. Germline CDR1 ENHRY, CDR2 SYGVKD. The CDR3 totals 16 residues. Here the CDR3 reads CASSPRGQGASYEQYF. The CDR3 nucleotides are TGTGCCAGCAGTCCCAGAGGACAGGGGGCATCCTACGAGCAGTACTTC.

As concerns this clonotype: Sequence at one end of the junction differs from germline and may be a read error. The gene calls are TRBV19 and TRBJ1-2; maybe TRBD1 (5 bases). The CDR3 is 14 amino acids. CDR1 LNHDA and CDR2 SQIVND come from the germline V gene (reference sequence). CDR3 amino acids: CASTHGTGDYGHTF. The DNA of the CDR3 is TGCGCCAGTACCCATGGGACCGGGGACTATGGCCACACCTTC.

The rearrangement uses TRBV6-4 and TRBJ1-5; 7 bases align to TRBD1. Germline V lookup: CDR1 MRHNA, CDR2 SNTAGT. The V gene end was trimmed by 0 bases and the J gene end by 4 bases; junction bases not matched to a gene: 0. CDR3 length: 14 amino acids. CDR3 coding DNA: TGTGCCAGCAGTGACTCGACAGGGAATCAGCCCCAGCATTTT. Translating it yields CASSDSTGNQPQHF.

As regards this clonotype: This may arise from a read error, as a much more abundant clone is one base away. V is TRBV2 and J is TRBJ2-5; unclear D gene. V lost 6 bases to trimming and J lost 1 base, with 15 bases between them. The length of the CDR3 is 15 residues. The germline gives CDR1 SNHLY, CDR2 FYNNEI. CDR3 sequence: CASSVPGTSQETQYF. The CDR3 nucleotides are TGTGCCAGCAGCGTCCCGGGCACGAGCCAAGAGACCCAGTACTTC.

This clonotype was counted many times. The chain carries TRBV7-3 and TRBJ2-5; 8 nucleotides match TRBD1. Germline CDR1 is SGHTA and CDR2 is FQGTGA. Trimming removed 2 bases from V and 5 bases from J; junction bases left unmatched: 1. The length of the CDR3 is 13 residues. The CDR3 region is CASSLGDRETQYF. CDR3 DNA sequence: TGTGCCAGCAGCTTAGGGGACAGGGAGACCCAGTACTTC.

The V call is TRBV29-1, the J call TRBJ1-1, with TRBD1 matching 8 bases. CDR1 and CDR2 (germline): SQVTM, ANQGSEA. V was pared by 7 bases and J by 1 base, with 8 bases of the junction left unmatched. The CDR3 sequence is 14 residues long. CDR3 amino acids: CSASFRGPNTEAFF. The DNA for the CDR3 is TGCAGCGCTTCATTCAGGGGGCCGAACACTGAAGCTTTCTTT.

The rearrangement joins TRBV19 to TRBJ2-7; 11 positions agree with TRBD1. Per the germline V gene, CDR1 is LNHDA and CDR2 is SQIVND (reference sequence). Germline trimming cut 6 bases from V and 5 bases from J; bases unmatched to any gene: 6. CDR3 length: 14 amino acids. The CDR3 DNA reads TGTGCCAGTAGAGCTGGGACAGGGGGAAACGAGCAGTACTTC. It encodes CASRAGTGGNEQYF.

The chain combines TRBV20-1 with TRBJ2-2; the D is unclear. Trimming pared 6 bases from V and 5 bases from J, leaving 7 bases between. The CDR3 length is 11 residues. Germline V lookup: CDR1 DFQATT, CDR2 SNEGSKA (reference sequence). The CDR3 spells CSADGTGELFF. CDR3 DNA sequence: TGCAGTGCGGATGGGACCGGGGAGCTGTTTTTT.

This clonotype was found a few times. A read error may explain this, as a much larger clone is one base away. The V call is TRBV10-3, the J call TRBJ2-5; 7 bases map to TRBD2. Trimming removed 7 bases from V and 5 bases from J; junction bases left unmatched: 7. Germline V CDR1 and CDR2: ENHRY, SYGVKD. The CDR3 loop spans 13 amino acids. In nucleotides, the CDR3 is TGTGCCATCAAAGGTTTGGGGGGGGAGACCCAGTACTTC. It is translated as CAIKGLGGETQYF.

This clonotype occurred a few times. This chain uses TRBV15 with TRBJ1-2, with D possibly being TRBD1 (6 bases). Looked up from germline, CDR1 is LNHNV and CDR2 is YYDKDF (reference sequence). There are 13 residues in the CDR3. V lost 5 bases, J lost 6 bases, and 13 bases lay in between. In nucleotides, the CDR3 is TGTGCCACCAGCCCGCAGGGGACCAATGGCTACACCTTC. Protein sequence: CATSPQGTNGYTF.

This clonotype came up once. Being one base from a much bigger clone, this may be a read error. The chain is built from TRBV20-1 and TRBJ2-3, with D possibly matching TRBD2 (6 bases). V gave up 3 bases and J gave up 5 bases, with 9 bases separating them. The CDR3 is 12 amino acids. CDR1 and CDR2 from the germline V gene are DFQATT and SNEGSKA (reference sequence). CDR3 nucleotides: TGCAGTGCTAGCGGGAGTGTAGATACGCAGTATTTT. Its protein is CSASGSVDTQYF.

This clonotype turned up a few times. In DNA, the CDR3 is TGTGCCAGCAGCATAACGGGACTAGCGGACTACAATGAGCAGTTCTTC. This sequence encodes CASSITGLADYNEQFF. This chain joins TRBV9 and TRBJ2-1, with TRBD2 matching over 11 bases. Per germline, CDR1 SGDLS and CDR2 YYNGEE. The trim removed 4 bases at V and 3 bases at J, leaving 6 bases unmatched. This CDR3 has 16 residues. Supplemented by reference TRBV9 and TRBJ2-1, the full variable domain reads DSGVTQTPKHLITATGQRVTLRCSPRSGDLSVYWYQQSLDQGLQFLIQYYNGEERAKGNILERFSAQQFPDLHSELNLSSLELGDSALYFCASSITGLADYNEQFFGPGTRLTVL.

This clonotype was found many times. V is TRBV24-1 and J is TRBJ2-5, with 7 bases fitting TRBD1. V dropped 1 base and J dropped 5; count of bases not matched to a gene: 0. The germline gives CDR1 KGHDR, CDR2 SFDVKD. This CDR3 region has 13 residues. The DNA of the CDR3 is TGTGCCACCAGTGATTTACAGGGGGAGACCCAGTACTTC. Encoded protein: CATSDLQGETQYF.

This clonotype was counted many times. This sequence joins TRBV5-1 and TRBJ1-2; no definite D call. The V gene's germline CDR1 is SGHRS and CDR2 YFSETQ. The CDR3 extends over 13 amino acids. Trimming took off 4 bases at V and 4 bases at J, with 11 bases between the two ends. The CDR3: CASSPDGLYGYTF. As DNA, the CDR3 is TGCGCCAGCAGCCCGGACGGGCTCTATGGCTACACCTTC.

This clonotype came up many times. J is TRBJ1-5 and V is TRBV20-1; tentatively, D is TRBD1 (5 bases). This CDR3 spans 14 amino acids. The germline V and J ends were trimmed by 3 bases and 2 bases, with 11 bases remaining between them. The germline V gene encodes CDR1 DFQATT and CDR2 SNEGSKA (reference sequence). CDR3 coding DNA: TGCAGTGCTAGTGAGGGGACGGGCAATCAGCCCCAGCATTTT. Residues: CSASEGTGNQPQHF.

This chain connects TRBV2 to TRBJ1-4; D might be TRBD1 (5 bases). Germline-derived CDR1 and CDR2 are SNHLY and FYNNEI. V lost 6 bases and J 13 bases, leaving 21 bases between the germline ends. The CDR3 runs 14 residues. In nucleotides, the CDR3 is TGTGCCAGCAGGGGATCCACTAGCGGGGGAGGACTGTTTTTT. Its protein product is CASRGSTSGGGLFF.